Described below is a single T cell receptor (beta chain) sequence and its context. This clonotype showed up just a few times. Its target antigen remains unknown. Base-call qualities are not available, and no considerably larger clone is one nucleotide away. To prepare the library, RT-PCR was applied. Sequencing used an Illumina HiSeq 2500. TCRdb applied fastp at Q25 and MiXCR to the public reads, then kept only in-frame beta chains. Each entry is one CDR3 protein sequence, shown with its most common DNA and genes. The sample data list about 540,000 distinct CDR3 sequences, and 20% to 25% of these were observed just once. Around 2.8% of the sample comes from the top ten. The CDR3 sequence holds 13 residues, the cysteine and phenylalanine included. Just the 39-base CDR3 DNA is kept, in frame starting at base 1. At the junction V is shortened by 3 bases and J by 6 bases, with 12 bases in between. The germline V gene (reference sequence) yields DFQATT for CDR1 and SNEGSKA for CDR2.

These data originate in a study of response to subunit inactivated influenza vaccine listed by TCRdb under 2018. For context, the study as a whole: The study used deep quantitative T cell receptor repertoire profiling to track responses to a trivalent subunit inactivated influenza vaccine.

General findings and caveats noted by the study authors: According to the authors, only a limited number of new T cells may be recruited by each seasonal influenza vaccination.

This sample also appeared in a second study, on T cells expressing NK-cell markers. From the second report: TCR beta cDNA libraries were prepared using 5'RACE template switching, which introduced a universal primer site and unique molecular identifiers. TCR beta-chain repertoires were profiled in sorted CD3+CD56+NKG2C+, CD3+CD56+NKG2C- and CD3+CD56-NKG2C+ T-cell subsets from roughly eight donors. Among the eight sequenced donors, seven were HCMV-seropositive and one was HCMV-seronegative. In several experiments an anti-gammadeltaTCR antibody was added to restrict sorting to alphabetaTCR-expressing T cells. In about 6 donors, the dominant CD3+CD56+NKG2C+ clonotypes were found to rank among the top 10 CD8+ clonotypes and to make up about 1.0-7.0% of CD8+ T cells. Those dominant clonotypes were again the most abundant among CD3+CD56-NKG2C+ cells in a few donors, at about 25-65%. Whether the expanded NKG2C-expressing T cell clones were specific for HCMV antigens remained unclear. The eight sequenced donors were randomly selected healthy volunteers, three men and five women. HCMV-specific IgG was detected in serum with a commercial ELISA kit to determine HCMV serostatus. Ficoll density gradient centrifugation was used to isolate peripheral blood mononuclear cells from blood. CD4+ and CD8+ T cells were isolated from PBMC by magnetic immunoseparation with Miltenyi isolation kits. cDNA synthesis was primed from the TCR beta constant segment and was followed by two successive PCR amplification steps. Illumina HiSeq 2000/2500, MiSeq or NextSeq was used to sequence libraries as 2 x 150 bp reads. Reads were demultiplexed and grouped by UMI with MIGEC, and clonotypes were assembled and quantified with MiTCR. Only TCR cDNA sequences supported by at least two reads were kept to exclude erroneous sequences. The tcR package was used for downstream repertoire analysis, with clonotypes matched between fractions based on CDR3 nucleotide sequence plus V segment. VDJmatch was used to annotate antigen specificity against VDJdb, with one amino acid substitution allowed in CDR3.

The TCR comes from a man in his forties or fifties who received an inactivated influenza vaccine. Donor details come from another sample of the same person, matched by shared clones. This specimen consisted of CD4+ T cells sorted from PBMCs, obtained 11 to 12 days after vaccination. The V and J genes are TRBV20-1 and TRBJ1-5; the D gene lacks a confident call. Here the CDR3 is given as CSASLRRTQPQHF. The DNA reads as follows: TGCAGTGCTAGCCTCCGGAGGACTCAGCCCCAGCATTTT.